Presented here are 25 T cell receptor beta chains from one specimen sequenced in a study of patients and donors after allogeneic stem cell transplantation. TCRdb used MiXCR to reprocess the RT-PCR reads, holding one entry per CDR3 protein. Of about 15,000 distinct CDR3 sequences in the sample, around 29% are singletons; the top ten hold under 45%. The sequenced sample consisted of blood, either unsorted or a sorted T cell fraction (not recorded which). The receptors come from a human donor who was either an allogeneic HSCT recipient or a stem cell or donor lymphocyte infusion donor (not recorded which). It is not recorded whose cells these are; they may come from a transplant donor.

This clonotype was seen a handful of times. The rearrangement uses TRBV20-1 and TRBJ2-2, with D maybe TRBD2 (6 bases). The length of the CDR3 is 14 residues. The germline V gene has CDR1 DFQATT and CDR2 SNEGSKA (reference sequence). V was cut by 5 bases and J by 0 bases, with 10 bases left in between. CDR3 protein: CSARRGANTGELFF. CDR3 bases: TGCAGTGCTCGGCGGGGCGCGAACACCGGGGAGCTGTTTTTT.

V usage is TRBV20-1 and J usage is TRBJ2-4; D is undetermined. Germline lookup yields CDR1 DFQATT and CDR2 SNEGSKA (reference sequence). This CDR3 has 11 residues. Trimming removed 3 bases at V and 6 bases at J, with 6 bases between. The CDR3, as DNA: TGCAGTGCTAGGATAATAAACATTCAGTACTTC. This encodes CSARIINIQYF.

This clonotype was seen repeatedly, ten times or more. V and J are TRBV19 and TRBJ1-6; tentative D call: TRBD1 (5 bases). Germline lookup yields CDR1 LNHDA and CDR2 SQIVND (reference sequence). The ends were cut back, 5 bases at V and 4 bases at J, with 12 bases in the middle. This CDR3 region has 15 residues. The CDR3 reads CASSRGTEYNSPLHF. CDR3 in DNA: TGTGCCAGTAGTCGGGGGACGGAATATAATTCACCCCTCCACTTT.

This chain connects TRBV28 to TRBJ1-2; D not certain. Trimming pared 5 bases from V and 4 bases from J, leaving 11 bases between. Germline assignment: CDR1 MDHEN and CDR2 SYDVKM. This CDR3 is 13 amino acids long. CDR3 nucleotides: TGTGCCAGCAGTCCCGGAGGACGCTATGGCTACACCTTC. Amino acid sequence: CASSPGGRYGYTF.

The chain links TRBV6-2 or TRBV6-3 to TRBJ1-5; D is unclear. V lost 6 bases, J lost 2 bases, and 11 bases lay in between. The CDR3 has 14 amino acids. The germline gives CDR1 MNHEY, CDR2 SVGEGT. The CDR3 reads CASSTKVGNQPQHF. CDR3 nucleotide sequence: TGTGCCAGCAGCACCAAGGTGGGCAATCAGCCCCAGCATTTT.

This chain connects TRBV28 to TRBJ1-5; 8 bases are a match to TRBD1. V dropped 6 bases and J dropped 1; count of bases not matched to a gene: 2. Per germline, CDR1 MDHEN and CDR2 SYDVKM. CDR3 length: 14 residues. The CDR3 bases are TGTGCCAGCAGGAGGGACAGGAGCAATCAGCCCCAGCATTTT. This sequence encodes CASRRDRSNQPQHF.

CDR3 in amino acids: CASSLVEETQYF. DNA for the CDR3: TGTGCCAGCAGCTTAGTAGAAGAGACCCAGTACTTC. V is TRBV7-9 and J is TRBJ2-5; D not resolved. The CDR3 is made up of 12 amino acids. The V gene lost 1 base and the J gene lost 3 bases, with 3 bases spanning the gap. The V gene's germline CDR1 is SEHNR and CDR2 FQNEAQ (reference sequence).

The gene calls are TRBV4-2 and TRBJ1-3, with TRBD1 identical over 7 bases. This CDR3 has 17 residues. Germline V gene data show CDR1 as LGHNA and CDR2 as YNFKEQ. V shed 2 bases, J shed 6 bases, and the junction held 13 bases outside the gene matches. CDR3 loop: CASSQFQNRGDPNTIYF. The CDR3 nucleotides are TGTGCCAGCAGCCAATTCCAAAACAGGGGAGACCCAAACACCATATATTTT.

The CDR3 nucleotides are TGCGCCAGCAGCTTCCGAGGGCGCAGGGGCGGAATGGTAGATACGCAGTATTTT. Translation gives CASSFRGRRGGMVDTQYF. The gene calls are TRBV5-1 and TRBJ2-3; possible D gene TRBD1, 6 bases. Germline V gene sequence: CDR1 SGHRS, CDR2 YFSETQ. The ends were cut back, 2 bases at V and 5 bases at J, with 24 bases in the middle. CDR3 length: 18 residues.

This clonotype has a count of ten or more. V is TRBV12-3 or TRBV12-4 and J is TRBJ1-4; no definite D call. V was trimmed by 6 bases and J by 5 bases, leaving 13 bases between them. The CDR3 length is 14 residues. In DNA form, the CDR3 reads TGTGCCAGCAGCTACCGGGTCTTCAATGAAAAACTGTTTTTT. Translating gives CASSYRVFNEKLFF.

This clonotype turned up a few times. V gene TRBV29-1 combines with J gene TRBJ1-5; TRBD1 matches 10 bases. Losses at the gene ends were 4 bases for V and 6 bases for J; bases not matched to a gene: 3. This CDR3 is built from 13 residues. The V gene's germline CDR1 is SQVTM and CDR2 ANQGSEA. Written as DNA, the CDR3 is TGCAGCGTTGGGGACAGGGGAGGTCAGCCCCAGCATTTT. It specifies CSVGDRGGQPQHF. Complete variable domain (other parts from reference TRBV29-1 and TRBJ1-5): SAVISQKPSRDICQRGTSLTIQCQVDSQVTMMFWYRQQPGQSLTLIATANQGSEATYESGFVIDKFPISRPNLTFSTLTVSNMSPEDSSIYLCSVGDRGGQPQHFGDGTRLSIL.

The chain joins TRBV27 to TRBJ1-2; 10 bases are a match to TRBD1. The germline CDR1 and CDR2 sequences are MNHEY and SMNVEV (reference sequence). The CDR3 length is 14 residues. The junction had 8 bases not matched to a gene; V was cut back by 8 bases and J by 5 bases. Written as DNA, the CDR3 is TGTGCCAGCCGCGACAGGGGGCGATCGTATGGCTACACCTTC. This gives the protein CASRDRGRSYGYTF.

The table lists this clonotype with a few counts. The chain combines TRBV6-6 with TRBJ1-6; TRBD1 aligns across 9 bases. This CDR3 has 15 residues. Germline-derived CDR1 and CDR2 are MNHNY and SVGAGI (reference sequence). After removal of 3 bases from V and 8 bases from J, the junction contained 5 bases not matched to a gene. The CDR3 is CASSYRGQGDSPLHF. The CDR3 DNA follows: TGTGCCAGCAGTTATAGGGGACAGGGAGATTCACCCCTCCACTTT.

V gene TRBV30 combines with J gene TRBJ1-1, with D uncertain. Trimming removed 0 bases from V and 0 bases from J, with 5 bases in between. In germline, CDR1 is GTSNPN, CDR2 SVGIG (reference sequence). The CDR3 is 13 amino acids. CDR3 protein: CAWSVTMNTEAFF. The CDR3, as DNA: TGTGCCTGGAGTGTTACTATGAACACTGAAGCTTTCTTT.

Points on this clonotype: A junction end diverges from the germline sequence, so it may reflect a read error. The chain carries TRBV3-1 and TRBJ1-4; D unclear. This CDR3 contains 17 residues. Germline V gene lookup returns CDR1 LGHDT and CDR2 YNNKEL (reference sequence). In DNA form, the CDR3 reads TGTGCCAGCAGCCATACCCCTCTGACAAGGCGCGGTGAAAAACTGTCTTTT. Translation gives CASSHTPLTRRGEKLSF.

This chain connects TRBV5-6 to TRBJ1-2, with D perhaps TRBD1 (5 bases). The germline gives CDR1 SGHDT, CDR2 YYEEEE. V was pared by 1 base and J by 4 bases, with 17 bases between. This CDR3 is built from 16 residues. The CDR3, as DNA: TGTGCCAGCAGCTTGTACAGGACATCAAGATCCTATGGCTACACCTTC. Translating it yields CASSLYRTSRSYGYTF.

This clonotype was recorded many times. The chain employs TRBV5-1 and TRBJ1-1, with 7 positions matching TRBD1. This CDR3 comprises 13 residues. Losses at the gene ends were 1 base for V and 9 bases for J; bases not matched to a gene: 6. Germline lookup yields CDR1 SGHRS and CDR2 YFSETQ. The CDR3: CASSLKRDSQAFF. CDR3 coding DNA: TGCGCCAGCAGCTTGAAAAGGGACAGTCAAGCTTTCTTT.

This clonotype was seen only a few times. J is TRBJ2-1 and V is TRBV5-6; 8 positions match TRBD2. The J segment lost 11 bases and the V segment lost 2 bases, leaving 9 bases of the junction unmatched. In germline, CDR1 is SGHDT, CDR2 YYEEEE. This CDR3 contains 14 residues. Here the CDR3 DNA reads TGTGCCAGCAGCTTTGTCGGTGCGGGGGGTAAGCAGTTCTTC. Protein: CASSFVGAGGKQFF. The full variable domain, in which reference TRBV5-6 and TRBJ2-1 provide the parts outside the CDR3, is DAGVTQSPTHLIKTRGQQVTLRCSPKSGHDTVSWYQQALGQGPQFIFQYYEEEERQRGNFPDRFSGHQFPNYSSELNVNALLLGDSALYLCASSFVGAGGKQFFGPGTRLTVL.

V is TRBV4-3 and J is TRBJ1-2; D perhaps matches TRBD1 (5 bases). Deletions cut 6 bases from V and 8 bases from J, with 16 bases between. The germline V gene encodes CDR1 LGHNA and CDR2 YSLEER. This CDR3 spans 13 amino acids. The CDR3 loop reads CASRTLGGFGYTF. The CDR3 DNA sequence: TGCGCCAGCAGAACCCTGGGGGGGTTCGGCTACACCTTC.

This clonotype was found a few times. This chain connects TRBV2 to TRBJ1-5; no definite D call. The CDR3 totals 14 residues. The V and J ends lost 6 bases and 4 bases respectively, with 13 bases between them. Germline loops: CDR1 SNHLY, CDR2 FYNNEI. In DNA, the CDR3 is TGTGCCAGCAGGGACCCAGTCCTAAATCAGCCCCAGCATTTT. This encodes CASRDPVLNQPQHF.

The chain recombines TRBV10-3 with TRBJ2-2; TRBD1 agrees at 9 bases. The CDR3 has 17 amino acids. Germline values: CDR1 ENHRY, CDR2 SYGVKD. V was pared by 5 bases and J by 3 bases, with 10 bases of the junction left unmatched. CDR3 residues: CAISRTGEPGDTGELFF. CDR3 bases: TGTGCCATCAGTAGGACAGGGGAGCCTGGGGACACCGGGGAGCTGTTTTTT.

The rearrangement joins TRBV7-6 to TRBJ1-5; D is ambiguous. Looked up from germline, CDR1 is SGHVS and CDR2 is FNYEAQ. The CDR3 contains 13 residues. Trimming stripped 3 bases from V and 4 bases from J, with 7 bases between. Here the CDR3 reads CASSFGVNQPQHF. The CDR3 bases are TGTGCCAGCAGCTTTGGGGTTAATCAGCCCCAGCATTTT.

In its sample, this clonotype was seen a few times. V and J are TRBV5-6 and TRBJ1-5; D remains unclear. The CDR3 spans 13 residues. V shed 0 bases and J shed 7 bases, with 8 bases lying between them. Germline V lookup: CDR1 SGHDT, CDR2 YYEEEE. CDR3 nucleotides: TGTGCCAGCAGCTTGGGAGGGTTCCAGCCCCAGCATTTT. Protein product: CASSLGGFQPQHF. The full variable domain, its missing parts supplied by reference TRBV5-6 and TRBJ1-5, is DAGVTQSPTHLIKTRGQQVTLRCSPKSGHDTVSWYQQALGQGPQFIFQYYEEEERQRGNFPDRFSGHQFPNYSSELNVNALLLGDSALYLCASSLGGFQPQHFGDGTRLSIL.

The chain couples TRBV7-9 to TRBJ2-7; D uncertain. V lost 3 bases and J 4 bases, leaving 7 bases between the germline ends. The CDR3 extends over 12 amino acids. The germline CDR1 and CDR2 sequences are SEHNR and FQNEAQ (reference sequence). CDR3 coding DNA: TGTGCCAGCAGCTTTGCCGAATACGAGCAGTACTTC. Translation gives CASSFAEYEQYF. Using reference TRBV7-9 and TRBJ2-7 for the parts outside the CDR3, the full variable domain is DTGVSQNPRHKITKRGQNVTFRCDPISEHNRLYWYRQTLGQGPEFLTYFQNEAQLEKSRLLSDRFSAERPKGSFSTLEIQRTEQGDSAMYLCASSFAEYEQYFGPGTRLTVT.

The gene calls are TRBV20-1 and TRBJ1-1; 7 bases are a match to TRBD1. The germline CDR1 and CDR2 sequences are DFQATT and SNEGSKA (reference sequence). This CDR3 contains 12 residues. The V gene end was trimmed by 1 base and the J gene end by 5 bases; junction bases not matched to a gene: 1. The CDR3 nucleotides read TGCAGTGCTAGAGCAGGGGGGACTGAAGCTTTCTTT. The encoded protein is CSARAGGTEAFF.